These T cell receptor beta chains were read from a single sample in a study of cytomegalovirus exposure and HLA in healthy donors. The assay was immunoSEQ multiplex PCR, and TCRdb's table has in-frame clones only and misses some. The table shows 120,000 or so clones, with around nine tenths occurring only once. Sequencing was done on a sample of PBMCs. The receptors were sampled from a woman aged 18-35 years in good health and CMV-seronegative. The CDR3 runs from the conserved cysteine through the conserved F or W. D genes are given only for firm matches. Not all rows give a size; the values are once, few, many and, for expanded clones, a class.

size,length,J,D,V,DNA,CDR3
.,16,TRBJ1-1,.,TRBV6-5,TGTGCCAGCAGTTACTCCTACCCGACAGCGAACACTGAAGCTTTCTTT,CASSYSYPTANTEAFF
once,16,TRBJ2-1,TRBD2,TRBV5-1,TGCGCCAGCAGCTTGAGAGGGACTAGCATCTACAATGAGCAGTTCTTC,CASSLRGTSIYNEQFF
.,14,TRBJ2-7,.,TRBV27,TGTGCCAGCAGTAGTGGGGCGGGATACTACGAGCAGTACTTC,CASSSGAGYYEQYF
.,14,TRBJ2-2,TRBD1,TRBV10-3,TGTGCCATCAGTGTTGGACAGGGGACCGGGGAGCTGTTTTTT,CAISVGQGTGELFF
once,12,TRBJ1-2,.,TRBV5-1,TGCGCCAGCAGCGGGCAGGGCCAAGGCTACACCTTC,CASSGQGQGYTF
.,14,TRBJ2-7,.,TRBV28,TGTGCCAGCAGTACCGTCGGCAGGGTCCTCGAGCAGTACTTC,CASSTVGRVLEQYF
.,12,TRBJ1-1,TRBD1,TRBV2,TGTGCCAGCAAATACCAGGGGGTGGAAGCTTTCTTT,CASKYQGVEAFF
.,15,TRBJ2-1,TRBD2,TRBV7-9,TGTGCCAGCAGCCCAGGACTAGCGGGAGAAGATGAGCAGTTCTTC,CASSPGLAGEDEQFF
.,15,TRBJ2-7,TRBD2,TRBV4-3,TGCGCCAGCAGCCTTTCCGGGGGAGGGCCCTCCGAGCAGTACTTC,CASSLSGGGPSEQYF
few,13,TRBJ1-2,.,TRBV2,TGTGCCAGCAGTGAAGGGCAGAACTATGGCTACACCTTC,CASSEGQNYGYTF
.,12,TRBJ1-2,TRBD1,TRBV6-6,TGTGCCAGCAGTCAGGGACAGGGGAGCAACACCTTC,CASSQGQGSNTF
.,14,TRBJ2-7,TRBD1,TRBV25-1,TGTGCCAGCAGTCCCCCAGGGGGCTTGGACGAGCAGTACTTC,CASSPPGGLDEQYF
.,14,TRBJ1-3,TRBD1,TRBV5-1,TGCGCCAGCAGCAGACAGGGATATGGAAACACCATATATTTT,CASSRQGYGNTIYF